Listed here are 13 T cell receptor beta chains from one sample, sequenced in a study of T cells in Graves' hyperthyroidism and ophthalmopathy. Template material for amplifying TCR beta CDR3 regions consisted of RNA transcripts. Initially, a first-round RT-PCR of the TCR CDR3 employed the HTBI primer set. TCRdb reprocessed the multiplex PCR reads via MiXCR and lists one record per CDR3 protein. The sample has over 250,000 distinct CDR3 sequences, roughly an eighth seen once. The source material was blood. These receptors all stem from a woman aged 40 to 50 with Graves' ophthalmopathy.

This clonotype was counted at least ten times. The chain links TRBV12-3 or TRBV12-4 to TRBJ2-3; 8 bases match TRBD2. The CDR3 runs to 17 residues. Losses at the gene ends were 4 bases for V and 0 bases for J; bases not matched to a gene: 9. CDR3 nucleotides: TGTGCCAGCAGTTCGAACATAGCGGGGCCTAGCACAGATACGCAGTATTTT. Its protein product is CASSSNIAGPSTDTQYF.

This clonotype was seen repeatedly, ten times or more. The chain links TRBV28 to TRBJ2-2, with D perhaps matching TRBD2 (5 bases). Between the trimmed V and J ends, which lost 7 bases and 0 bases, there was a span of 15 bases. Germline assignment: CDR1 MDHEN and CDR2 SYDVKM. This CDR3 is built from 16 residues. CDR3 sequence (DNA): TGTGCCAGCATTTTGAGCGGATCTTCGAACACCGGGGAGCTGTTTTTT. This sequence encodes CASILSGSSNTGELFF.

CDR3 sequence: CASPTGYGYTF. CDR3 coding DNA: TGTGCCAGCCCCACAGGGTATGGCTACACCTTC. This chain links TRBV19 with TRBJ1-2, with D tentatively TRBD1 (6 bases). CDR3 length: 11 residues. V lost 9 bases to trimming and J lost 5 bases, with 10 bases between them. Germline lookup yields CDR1 LNHDA and CDR2 SQIVND (reference sequence). Complete variable domain (other parts from reference TRBV19 and TRBJ1-2): DGGITQSPKYLFRKEGQNVTLSCEQNLNHDAMYWYRQDPGQGLRLIYYSQIVNDFQKGDIAEGYSVSREKKESFPLTVTSAQKNPTAFYLCASPTGYGYTFGSGTRLTVV.

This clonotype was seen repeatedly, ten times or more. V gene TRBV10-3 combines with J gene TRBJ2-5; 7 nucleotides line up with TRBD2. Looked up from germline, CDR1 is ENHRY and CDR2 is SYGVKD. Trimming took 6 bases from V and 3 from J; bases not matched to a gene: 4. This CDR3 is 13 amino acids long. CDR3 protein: CAISGLGEETQYF. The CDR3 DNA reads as TGTGCCATCAGCGGACTAGGGGAAGAGACCCAGTACTTC.

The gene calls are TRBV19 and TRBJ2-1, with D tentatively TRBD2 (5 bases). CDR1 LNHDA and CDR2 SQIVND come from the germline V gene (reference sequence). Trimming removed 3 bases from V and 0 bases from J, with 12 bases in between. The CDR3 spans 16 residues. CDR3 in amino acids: CASSILVGSSYNEQFF. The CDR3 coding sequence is TGTGCCAGTAGTATTCTTGTGGGGAGCTCCTACAATGAGCAGTTCTTC.

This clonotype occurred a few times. The DNA of the CDR3 is TGTGCCAGCAGCCAAGGTCGGGTCGGGAGGAAGTTCTTC. Translating it yields CASSQGRVGRKFF. The genes are TRBV3-1 and TRBJ2-1; 7 nucleotides line up with TRBD2. The V gene's germline CDR1 is LGHDT and CDR2 YNNKEL (reference sequence). The CDR3 has 13 amino acids. With V trimmed by 1 base and J by 14 bases, 8 bases remained unmatched.

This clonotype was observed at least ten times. The CDR3 spells CASSLGNTGDRNYEQYF. CDR3 DNA: TGTGCCAGCAGCTTAGGTAACACCGGGGATCGTAACTACGAGCAGTACTTC. The genes are TRBV7-6 and TRBJ2-7, with a possible D match to TRBD2 (5 bases). V shed 1 base and J shed 3 bases, with 19 bases lying between them. CDR1 is SGHVS and CDR2 is FNYEAQ in the germline V gene. This CDR3 comprises 17 residues.

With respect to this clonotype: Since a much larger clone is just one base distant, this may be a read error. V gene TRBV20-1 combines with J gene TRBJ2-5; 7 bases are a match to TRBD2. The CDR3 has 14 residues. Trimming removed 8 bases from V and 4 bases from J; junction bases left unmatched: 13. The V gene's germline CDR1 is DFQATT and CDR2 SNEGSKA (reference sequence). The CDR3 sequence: CSSRGGSSRETQYF. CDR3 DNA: TGCAGTTCGAGGGGCGGGAGTTCTCGAGAGACCCAGTACTTC.

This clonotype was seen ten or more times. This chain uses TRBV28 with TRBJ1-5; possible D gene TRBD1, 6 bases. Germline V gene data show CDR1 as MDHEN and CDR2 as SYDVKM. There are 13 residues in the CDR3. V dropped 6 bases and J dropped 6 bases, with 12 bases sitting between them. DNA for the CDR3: TGTGCCAGCAGACAGGGTTGGGGTCAGCCCCAGCATTTT. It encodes CASRQGWGQPQHF.

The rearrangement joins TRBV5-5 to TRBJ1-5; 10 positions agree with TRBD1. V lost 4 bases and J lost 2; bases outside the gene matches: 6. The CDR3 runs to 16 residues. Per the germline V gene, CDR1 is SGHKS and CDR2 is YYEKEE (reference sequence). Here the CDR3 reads CASSPFGTGGNQPQHF. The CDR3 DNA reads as TGTGCCAGCAGCCCCTTCGGGACAGGGGGCAATCAGCCCCAGCATTTT.

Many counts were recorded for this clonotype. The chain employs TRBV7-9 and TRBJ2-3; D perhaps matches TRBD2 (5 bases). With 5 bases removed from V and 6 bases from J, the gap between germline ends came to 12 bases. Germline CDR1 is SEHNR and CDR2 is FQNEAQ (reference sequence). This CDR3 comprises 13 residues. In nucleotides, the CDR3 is TGTGCCAGCAGCCCAAGGACTGGGGATACGCAGTATTTT. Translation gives CASSPRTGDTQYF.

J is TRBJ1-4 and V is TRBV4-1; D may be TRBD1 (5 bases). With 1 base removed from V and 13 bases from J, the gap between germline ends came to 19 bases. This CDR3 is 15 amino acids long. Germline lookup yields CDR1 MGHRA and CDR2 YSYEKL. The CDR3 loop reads CASSQGETDNEGLFF. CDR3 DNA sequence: TGCGCCAGCAGCCAAGGGGAGACAGATAATGAAGGACTGTTTTTT.

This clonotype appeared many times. CDR3 sequence: CAISATGFGQPQHF. For the CDR3, the DNA is TGTGCCATCAGTGCCACAGGGTTCGGACAGCCCCAGCATTTT. V usage is TRBV10-3 and J usage is TRBJ1-5; the D gene is possibly TRBD1 (6 bases). This CDR3 has 14 residues. Germline CDR1 and CDR2: ENHRY and SYGVKD. Trimming cost V 4 bases and J 7 bases, with 14 bases left between them.